This is a list of T cell receptor beta chains from one sample in a study of radiotherapy plus CTLA-4 blockade in lung cancer. Data came from immunoSEQ multiplex PCR; TCRdb stores just in-frame clones and leaves some out. Of 110,000 or so clones in the sample, nearly 80% were seen once. Sequenced here: peripheral blood, sampled from a patient treated with radiotherapy plus ipilimumab. These receptors were taken from a human donor with non-small cell lung cancer who had a partial response to radiotherapy plus ipilimumab. The CDR3 runs from the conserved cysteine through the conserved F or W. D genes are given only for firm matches. Not all rows give a size; the values are once, few, many and, for expanded clones, a class.

abundance	v_gene	d_gene	j_gene	len	CDR3nt	CDR3aa
-	TRBV5-6	-	TRBJ2-4	12	TGTGCCAGCAGCTGGGGCAAGGGGATTCAGTACTTC	CASSWGKGIQYF
-	TRBV11-1	TRBD2	TRBJ2-1	16	TGTGCCAGCAGCTTTTTAGCGGGAGTCACCTACAATGAGCAGTTCTTC	CASSFLAGVTYNEQFF
once	TRBV19	-	TRBJ1-3	13	TGTGCCAGTATTCTAGTTGCTGGAAACACCATATATTTT	CASILVAGNTIYF
-	TRBV6-1	-	TRBJ2-2	15	TGTGCCAGCCCGCCGGCGGACACCTACACCGGGGAGCTGTTTTTT	CASPPADTYTGELFF
-	TRBV18	-	TRBJ1-1	16	TGTGCCAGCTCACAGGTTCAGGGCGACATGAACACTGAAGCTTTCTTT	CASSQVQGDMNTEAFF
-	TRBV28	TRBD1	TRBJ2-7	16	TGTGCCAGCAGTTTCCCCATTCGGGGACAGGAGGACGAGCAGTACTTC	CASSFPIRGQEDEQYF
few	TRBV10-3	TRBD1	TRBJ1-3	13	TGTGCCACCTCGAAGGGGGCGGGAAACACCATATATTTT	CATSKGAGNTIYF
-	TRBV2	-	TRBJ1-1	15	TGTGCCAGCAGACAAGGGGGTTCGTTGGGCACTGAAGCTTTCTTT	CASRQGGSLGTEAFF
-	TRBV10-2	-	TRBJ2-7	13	TGCGCCAGCAGGGGGCCAGGGCCAGGCGAGCAGTACTTC	CASRGPGPGEQYF
-	TRBV5-6	-	TRBJ1-2	15	TGTGCCAGCAGCTTTTTTGGGGGCGCGAGCTATGGCTACACCTTC	CASSFFGGASYGYTF
-	TRBV19	TRBD1	TRBJ1-2	14	TGTGCCAGTACCCATTCCGGGACAGCGAATGGCTACACCTTC	CASTHSGTANGYTF
-	TRBV5-1	-	TRBJ2-7	14	TGCGCCAGCAGCTTGTTCCAGGGCCAGGGCGAGCAGTACTTC	CASSLFQGQGEQYF
-	TRBV6-1	TRBD1	TRBJ1-5	17	TGTGCCAGCAGTGAGCCGAGGACAGGAAATAGCAATCAGCCCCAGCATTTT	CASSEPRTGNSNQPQHF
-	TRBV5-4	TRBD1	TRBJ2-3	15	TGTGCCAGCAGCCGAATGGACAGGAGCACAGATACGCAGTATTTT	CASSRMDRSTDTQYF
-	TRBV7-2	TRBD1	TRBJ1-5	14	TGTGCCAGCAGCTTAACAGGGGACAATCAGCCCCAGCATTTT	CASSLTGDNQPQHF
-	TRBV5-4	TRBD2	TRBJ2-1	13	TGTGCCAGCAGCGGGGGGACGGGGGGTGAGCAGTTCTTC	CASSGGTGGEQFF
-	TRBV18	TRBD1	TRBJ1-3	17	TGTGCCAGCTCACTTGGGACAGGGTTCCTCTCTGGAAACACCATATATTTT	CASSLGTGFLSGNTIYF
-	TRBV6-5	-	TRBJ1-2	15	TGTGCCAGCAGTTACTCGATGAGAGGTTTCTATGGCTACACCTTC	CASSYSMRGFYGYTF
-	TRBV2	TRBD1	TRBJ2-7	14	TGTGCCAGCAGTGTAGGGGGCTCAACCTACGAGCAGTACTTC	CASSVGGSTYEQYF
-	TRBV10-2	-	TRBJ1-6	12	TGCGCCAGCAGTGATCTCCCCTACCCCCTCCACTTT	CASSDLPYPLHF
once	TRBV27	TRBD2	TRBJ2-4	15	TGTGCCAGCTCCGGACTAGCGGAGGGGAAAAACATTCAGTACTTC	CASSGLAEGKNIQYF
many	TRBV19	-	TRBJ1-1	13	TGTGCCAGTAGTCAAGAGCGTGGCACTGAAGCTTTCTTT	CASSQERGTEAFF
few	TRBV28	TRBD1	TRBJ1-5	19	TGTGCCAGCAGTTTCGAACCCGGGACAGGGGCGTTCGACGGTCAGCCCCAGCATTTT	CASSFEPGTGAFDGQPQHF
-	TRBV27	-	TRBJ2-7	22	TGTGCCAGCATGAGATCAGGCAGGGGGCTTTGGGTTGGCGGGAGGGCCCTGGACGAGCAGTACTTC	CASMRSGRGLWVGGRALDEQYF
-	TRBV19	-	TRBJ1-2	17	TGTGCCAGTACCCTAGAGGGGACACGACCAGCTAACTATGGCTACACCTTC	CASTLEGTRPANYGYTF
-	TRBV4-3	TRBD1	TRBJ2-3	16	TGCGCCAGCAGCCAAGACCGGGACAGGTACACAGATACGCAGTATTTT	CASSQDRDRYTDTQYF
-	TRBV7-9	-	TRBJ1-5	16	TGTGCCAGCAGCTTAGCGACAGGCTGGGGCAATCAGCCCCAGCATTTT	CASSLATGWGNQPQHF
-	TRBV5-1	TRBD1	TRBJ1-2	13	TGCGCCAGCAGCGACGACAGGGCAGGTGGCTACACCTTC	CASSDDRAGGYTF
-	TRBV18	TRBD1	TRBJ1-2	14	TGTGCCAGCTCACCCCCGGACAGGGTAGTTGGCTACACCTTC	CASSPPDRVVGYTF
-	TRBV5-1	TRBD2	TRBJ2-5	16	TGCGCCAGCAGCTTGGATTCTAGCGGGAGGGGAGAGACCCAGTACTTC	CASSLDSSGRGETQYF
-	TRBV28	TRBD1	TRBJ1-5	17	TGTGCCAGCAGTCCCTTACAGGGGGCAAGAGACAATCAGCCCCAGCATTTT	CASSPLQGARDNQPQHF
-	TRBV15	TRBD2	TRBJ2-7	15	TGTGCCACCAGCAGAGATCGGCTAGCGGGAGCCGAGCAGTACTTC	CATSRDRLAGAEQYF
few	TRBV28	-	TRBJ1-1	14	TGTGCCAGCGATTCTTCAGGGGTCCGCACTGAAGCTTTCTTT	CASDSSGVRTEAFF
-	TRBV7-3	TRBD2	TRBJ2-3	13	TGTGCCAGCACCTTGACTAGCACGGATACGCAGTATTTT	CASTLTSTDTQYF
-	TRBV6-6	TRBD2	TRBJ2-3	16	TGTGCCAGCAGTTACTCACTAGCGGGAGGCCCAGATACGCAGTATTTT	CASSYSLAGGPDTQYF
-	TRBV18	-	TRBJ1-1	14	TGTGCCAGCTCACCCTCGGGACAGAACACTGAAGCTTTCTTT	CASSPSGQNTEAFF
-	TRBV7-2	TRBD1	TRBJ1-2	15	TGTGCCAGCAGCTTAGGTCTTAACAGGGGCTATGGCTACACCTTC	CASSLGLNRGYGYTF